This T cell receptor (beta chain) was found in a study of shared clonotypes between healthy human individuals (dated by TCRdb to about 2020). Regarding the study in general: A couple of women and a few men aged 18 to 49 years were included in the cohort. To increase sequencing depth and limit assay-specific biases, different laboratories used diverse techniques to prepare libraries and sequence TCR repertoires. Leukapheresis yielded between about 0.9 and 9 billion PBMCs per donor. To estimate repertoire size and how much clonotype sharing occurs between individuals, the study deeply sequenced the blood TCR repertoires of about five healthy adults. For each donor, CD4 naive and CD4 memory were each given three plates, CD8 naive was given two plates, and CD8 memory was given one plate.

The CDR3, cysteine through phenylalanine, is 15 amino acids long. The sequence is cut down to CDR3 DNA, 45 bases in frame from base 1. The germline V gene (reference sequence) supplies CDR1 LNHNV and CDR2 YYDKDF. Unmatched junction bases come to 10, with V trimmed by 7 bases and J by 10 bases. For the CD8 naive samples, CD45RO-negative cells were positively selected for CCR7, yielding a CD45RA+CCR7+ population from which TemRA cells were excluded. Donors were healthy HIV-negative adults with no recently reported acute infections or vaccinations. Only Caucasian adults living in Nashville, Tennessee, USA were represented among the donors. Blood was collected by leukapheresis, and PBMCs were isolated by Ficoll-Histopaque density gradient centrifugation and then cryopreserved in liquid nitrogen vapor phase. Analytical flow cytometry was used to check the purity and quantity of every magnetically sorted T cell population. Each sorted fraction had its genomic DNA isolated and then quantified by UV absorbance on a Nanodrop 2000c.

Using the deep immunoSEQ assay, multiplex PCR amplified TCR CDR3 regions from genomic DNA. Genomic DNA extracted from each cell subset was distributed evenly over all wells of several immunoSEQ 96-well plates, and each plate served as one replicate. For sorted subsets, each replicate PCR was loaded with about 0.2 ug genomic DNA, equivalent to about 30,000 T cell genomes. The purified libraries were quantified using a Qubit 3.0 fluorometer, sized with a Bioanalyzer 2100, and then quantified again using the KAPA Library Quantification kit. Each immunoSEQ 96-well plate was sequenced on its own single-read 150-cycle Illumina NextSeq 550 flow cell. From the authors' description of their analysis: Because the immunoSEQ output held only junctional sequences and lacked quality scores, the filtering could not match the filtering applied to full-length reads. To assign V/J genes and CDR3, sequences were annotated against IMGT germline references using PyIR, a Python wrapper for IgBLAST v1.9. Reads with weak V/J assignments (E-value above 1e-6), missing CDR3, stop codons, out-of-frame junctions, or ambiguous translated residues were removed. V3J clonotypes were defined as sequences sharing an identical inferred V gene, J gene, and CDR3 amino acid sequence. Percentage overlap between repertoires was calculated by dividing the number of shared unique clonotypes by the size of the smaller repertoire. Repertoire richness was assessed with RTK rarefaction, the Chao1 estimator, and Recon v2.1 estimates of unobserved clonotypes. For all TCRbeta clonotypes obtained by the gDNA method from a few donors, generation probabilities were computed with OLGA. The table was pulled from immuneACCESS by TCRdb, which kept in-frame rearrangements only. Such tables lose some clones; where checked, under half of the loss comes from unresolved V genes, and the rest has no known cause. The V and J calls and clone size come from that table; D and trimming were worked out from the DNA. The sample table contains about 2.1 million clones; only one count was recorded for about 92% of them. Of the sample, roughly 1.7% falls within the top ten clones.

As to this clone: Its antigen remains undetermined. Base qualities were left out, and no much larger clone turns up one base away.

Study-wide findings and limitations: Sampling was limited to blood, and TCR repertoires in tissue likely differ from TCR repertoires in blood. Even with the large sequencing depth, rarefaction of the sorted-subset datasets indicated that sequencing was incomplete. Because the study included only a small number of donors, the genetic and exposure-history diversity represented was limited. Larger estimated clonotype richness was generally found for naive subsets than for memory subsets. Compared with non-shared clonotypes, the clonotypes found in all four sorted-subset donors had higher generation probabilities. Based on pairwise subsampling, the degree of clonotype sharing among donors was expected to be affected by sequencing depth. Roughly 5% of naive CD4, 3.5% of naive CD8, about 2.5% of memory CD4, and 0.4% of memory CD8 clonotypes were shared across several donors.

Here the chain combines TRBV15 and TRBJ2-1; 13 central bases correspond to TRBD2. The sequencing input was naive CD8+ T cells from PBMCs. Per the publication, the cell subset or site label means: CD45RA+CCR7+. The sequence came from a man younger than 35 in good health. Some clones in this sample may be carry-over from other donors' samples. In nucleotides, the sequence is TGTGCCACCAAACTAGCGGGAGGGCGAGGGGAAGAGCAGTTCTTC. Translation gives CATKLAGGRGEEQFF.